Shown below are 7 T cell receptor beta chains from a single sample sequenced in a study of molecular identifiers for immune sequencing clone quantification. TCRdb passed the PCR reads through MiXCR, listing each CDR3 protein once. Of 250,000 to 350,000 distinct CDR3 sequences in the sample, roughly a fifth were seen once. The sample comprised naive CD8+ T cells from blood, with Jurkat cell RNA spiked in. Subset given: FACS-sorted CD8+CD4-CCR7+CD45RA+ naive T cells. The receptors were sampled from a human donor in good health. Some libraries in this study had Jurkat cell RNA spiked in.

This clonotype occurred a few times. J is TRBJ2-3 and V is TRBV7-9; D might be TRBD1 (6 bases). V was cut by 8 bases and J by 6 bases, with 15 bases left in between. The germline CDR1 and CDR2 sequences are SEHNR and FQNEAQ (reference sequence). This CDR3 spans 13 amino acids. CDR3 sequence reads: CASSWGPRDTQYF. CDR3 in DNA: TGTGCCAGCTCGTGGGGGCCACGGGATACGCAGTATTTT.

In regard to this clonotype: A clone one base away is much larger, so this may be a read error. V and J are TRBV7-6 and TRBJ2-7, with 9 bases matching TRBD1. CDR3 length: 15 residues. The V gene's germline CDR1 is SGHVS and CDR2 FNYEAQ. CDR3 DNA: TGTGCCAGCAGCCCGACCGGGACAGGGTATGACGAGCAGCACTTC. The encoded protein is CASSPTGTGYDEQHF.

This clonotype has a handful of counts. The chain joins TRBV6-2 or TRBV6-3 to TRBJ2-5; unclear D gene. CDR1 is MNHEY, CDR2 SVGEGT, per germline. The CDR3 runs 15 residues. Trimming cost V 0 bases and J 4 bases, with 12 bases left between them. CDR3 amino acids: CASSYSGPAAETQYF. CDR3 DNA sequence: TGTGCCAGCAGTTACTCCGGACCCGCGGCAGAGACCCAGTACTTC.

Concerning this clonotype: A much more abundant neighbour one base away suggests this may be a read error. The gene calls are TRBV20-1 and TRBJ2-7; 10 bases agree with TRBD2. CDR3 size: 15 residues. The germline gives CDR1 DFQATT, CDR2 SNEGSKA (reference sequence). CDR3 sequence (DNA): TGCAGTGCTCACGAGACTAGCGGGTACTCCTACGAGCCGTACTTC. Encoded protein: CSAHETSGYSYEPYF.

This clonotype was detected ten times or more. The J gene is TRBJ1-6, the V gene TRBV7-2; TRBD1 agrees at 7 bases. The CDR3 contains 17 residues. Germline trimming cut 5 bases from V and 0 bases from J; bases unmatched to any gene: 7. Germline lookup yields CDR1 SGHTA and CDR2 FQGNSA. This chain's CDR3 is CASSPGTVPSYNSPLHF. CDR3 coding DNA: TGTGCCAGCAGCCCAGGGACAGTACCCTCCTATAATTCACCCCTCCACTTT. Complete variable domain (other parts from reference TRBV7-2 and TRBJ1-6): GAGVSQSPSNKVTEKGKDVELRCDPISGHTALYWYRQSLGQGLEFLIYFQGNSAPDKSGLPSDRFSAERTGGSVSTLTIQRTQQEDSAVYLCASSPGTVPSYNSPLHFGNGTRLTVT.

This clonotype was recorded many times. The gene calls are TRBV29-1 and TRBJ2-7; D gene uncertain. This CDR3 has 14 residues. The ends were cut back, 1 base at V and 0 bases at J, with 10 bases in the middle. Germline assignment: CDR1 SQVTM and CDR2 ANQGSEA. CDR3 DNA sequence: TGCAGCGTTGAAGGGGCAGAAACCTCCTACGAGCAGTACTTC. Translation: CSVEGAETSYEQYF.

Many counts were recorded for this clonotype. The chain couples TRBV19 to TRBJ1-1; D is possibly TRBD1 (5 bases). Germline CDR1 and CDR2: LNHDA and SQIVND (reference sequence). V gave up 5 bases and J gave up 1 base, with 8 bases separating them. The CDR3 is 13 amino acids. The CDR3 spells CASSPRANTEAFF. DNA for the CDR3: TGTGCCAGTAGTCCCAGGGCGAACACTGAAGCTTTCTTT.